Sequencing of this T cell receptor beta chain was carried out in a study of cytomegalovirus exposure and HLA in healthy donors. Study context: Both the approximately 130 validation repertoires and the 600 to 750 first-cohort repertoires used the same platform, as reported by a later analysis. Study-level points and caveats: Cytomegalovirus association was assigned to more than 150 TCR beta chains. CMV antigen specificity of a few CMV-associated chains was confirmed in vitro.

The method was immunoSEQ multiplex PCR; TCRdb's version includes in-frame clones alone and lacks a portion of them. The table has more than 90,000 clones, around 88% seen once; the top ten hold 1.5% to 2%. About this clone: Its antigen is not known.

Trimming pared 5 bases from V and 7 bases from J, leaving 15 bases between. Germline V gene lookup returns CDR1 LNHDA and CDR2 SQIVND (reference sequence). The CDR3 is 14 residues long. These donors were members of the approximately 110-subject validation cohort, a group separate from the roughly 670-subject first cohort. The TCR originated in a man in his late teens or twenties in good health and CMV-seronegative. Specimen: PBMCs. The gene calls are TRBV19 and TRBJ1-5; weak D call: TRBD1 (6 bases). The CDR3, as DNA: TGTGCCAGTAGTTTACAGGGAGCAGAGCAGCCCCAGCATTTT. Translating gives CASSLQGAEQPQHF.